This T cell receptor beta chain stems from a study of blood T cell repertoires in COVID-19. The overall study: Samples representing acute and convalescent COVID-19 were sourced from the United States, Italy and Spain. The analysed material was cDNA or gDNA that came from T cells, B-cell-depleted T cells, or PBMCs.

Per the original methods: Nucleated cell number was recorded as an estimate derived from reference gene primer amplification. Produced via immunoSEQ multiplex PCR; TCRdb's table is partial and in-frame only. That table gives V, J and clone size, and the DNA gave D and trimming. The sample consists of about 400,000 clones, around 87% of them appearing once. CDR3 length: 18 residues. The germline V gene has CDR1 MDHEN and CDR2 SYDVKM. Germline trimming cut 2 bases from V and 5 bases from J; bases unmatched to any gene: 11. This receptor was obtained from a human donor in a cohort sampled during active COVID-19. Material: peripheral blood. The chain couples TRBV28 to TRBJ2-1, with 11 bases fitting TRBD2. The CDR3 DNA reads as TGTGCCAGCAGTTTAAAACTAGCGGGAGCCCGACCCAACAATGAGCAGTTCTTC. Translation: CASSLKLAGARPNNEQFF.